One and the same sample provided the 9 T cell receptor beta chains below, sequenced in a study of a mutant IDH1 vaccine in newly diagnosed glioma. Sequencing was performed with immunoSEQ multiplex PCR; in TCRdb, only in-frame clones are kept and a portion is missing. The sample holds approximately 100,000 clones; approximately 90% are singletons and the top ten take less than 0.65%. As to time point: baseline, week 1 (first vaccination visit). Specified treatment: pre-vaccination baseline after standard-of-care therapy. Specimen: PBMCs, collected from a glioma patient treated with radiotherapy, temozolomide or both. These receptors all come from a woman in her forties or fifties with glioma.

V usage is TRBV5-4 and J usage is TRBJ2-7; 10 nucleotides match TRBD1. After removal of 2 bases from V and 3 bases from J, the junction contained 2 bases not matched to a gene. The CDR3 is 14 amino acids. CDR1 is SGHNT and CDR2 is YYREEE in the germline V gene (reference sequence). Written as DNA, the CDR3 is TGTGCCAGCAGCTTAGGGACAGGGGTCTACGAGCAGTACTTC. Its protein is CASSLGTGVYEQYF.

The CDR3 nucleotides are TGTGCCAGCAGTTTACCAACAGGGGGAGGCACTGAAGCTTTCTTT. Amino acid sequence: CASSLPTGGGTEAFF. The J gene is TRBJ1-1, the V gene TRBV28; 8 bases map to TRBD1. The J segment lost 4 bases and the V segment lost 2 bases, leaving 6 bases of the junction unmatched. This CDR3 comprises 15 residues. CDR1 and CDR2 from the germline V gene are MDHEN and SYDVKM.

The chain uses TRBV19 and TRBJ2-2; the D is unclear. This CDR3 is built from 14 residues. Germline V gene lookup returns CDR1 LNHDA and CDR2 SQIVND (reference sequence). With 6 bases removed from V and 1 base from J, the gap between germline ends came to 9 bases. DNA of the CDR3: TGTGCCAGTAGGCTCATAGTGAACACCGGGGAGCTGTTTTTT. This gives the protein CASRLIVNTGELFF.

This chain links TRBV2 with TRBJ2-1, with TRBD2 as a possible D gene (5 bases). There are 13 residues in the CDR3. CDR1 and CDR2 (germline): SNHLY, FYNNEI. V dropped 7 bases and J dropped 3 bases, with 10 bases sitting between them. This chain's CDR3 is CASKGSLYNEQFF. The CDR3 DNA reads TGTGCCAGCAAAGGGAGTCTCTACAATGAGCAGTTCTTC.

Comment on this clone: Other DNA sequences in the same sample also yield this CDR3. This CDR3 reads CASSTGPAYGYTF. The DNA of the CDR3 is TGTGCCAGCAGCACGGGACCTGCATATGGCTACACCTTC. The chain joins TRBV7-9 to TRBJ1-2; the D gene is possibly TRBD1 (5 bases). The germline V gene encodes CDR1 SEHNR and CDR2 FQNEAQ (reference sequence). The CDR3 loop spans 13 amino acids. Trimming removed 5 bases at V and 5 bases at J, with 12 bases between.

The chain is built from TRBV7-9 and TRBJ2-1, with TRBD2 matching 9 bases. Germline V gives CDR1 SEHNR, CDR2 FQNEAQ (reference sequence). V gave up 7 bases and J gave up 5 bases; unmatched junction bases: 9. The CDR3 has 15 residues. The CDR3, as DNA: TGTGCCAGCATCCTAGGCAGCGGGAGGAACAATGAGCAGTTCTTC. Protein product: CASILGSGRNNEQFF.

This clone appeared a single time. The J gene is TRBJ2-3, the V gene TRBV27, with 9 positions matching TRBD2. The trim removed 5 bases at V and 0 bases at J, leaving 3 bases unmatched. Germline CDR1 and CDR2: MNHEY and SMNVEV (reference sequence). The CDR3 is 15 residues long. The CDR3 sequence: CASSGTSGSTDTQYF. The CDR3 DNA reads as TGTGCCAGCAGTGGAACTAGCGGGAGCACAGATACGCAGTATTTT.

The gene calls are TRBV28 and TRBJ2-3, with 13 bases matching TRBD2. The J segment lost 11 bases and the V segment lost 6 bases, leaving 14 bases of the junction unmatched. The germline V gene has CDR1 MDHEN and CDR2 SYDVKM. CDR3 length: 16 residues. CDR3 protein: CASSPGLAGSTLGQYF. CDR3 DNA sequence: TGTGCCAGCAGCCCGGGACTAGCGGGATCCACCTTGGGGCAGTATTTT. The full variable domain, with the rest looked up from reference TRBV28 and TRBJ2-3, is DVKVTQSSRYLVKRTGEKVFLECVQDMDHENMFWYRQDPGLGLRLIYFSYDVKMKEKGDIPEGYSVSREKKERFSLILESASTNQTSMYLCASSPGLAGSTLGQYFGPGTRLTVL.

V gene TRBV13 combines with J gene TRBJ2-2; D remains ambiguous. V lost 5 bases and J lost 8, with 18 bases in between. Per germline, CDR1 PRHDT and CDR2 FYEKMQ (reference sequence). The length of the CDR3 is 15 residues. The CDR3 sequence: CASSPSWTLGGELFF. The CDR3 DNA reads as TGTGCCAGCAGCCCATCTTGGACCCTAGGTGGGGAGCTGTTTTTT.